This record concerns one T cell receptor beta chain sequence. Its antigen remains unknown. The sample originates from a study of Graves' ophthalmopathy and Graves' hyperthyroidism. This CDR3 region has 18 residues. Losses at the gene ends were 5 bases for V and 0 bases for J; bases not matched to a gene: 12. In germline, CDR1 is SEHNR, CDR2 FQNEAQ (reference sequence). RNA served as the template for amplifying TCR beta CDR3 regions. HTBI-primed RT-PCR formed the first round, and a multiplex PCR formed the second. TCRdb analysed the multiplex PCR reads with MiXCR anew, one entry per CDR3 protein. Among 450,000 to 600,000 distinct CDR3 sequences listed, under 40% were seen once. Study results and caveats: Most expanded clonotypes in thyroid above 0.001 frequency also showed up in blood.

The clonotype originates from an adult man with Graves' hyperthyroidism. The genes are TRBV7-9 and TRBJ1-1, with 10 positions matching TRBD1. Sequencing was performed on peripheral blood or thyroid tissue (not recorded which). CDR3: CASSQGGPTGGMNTEAFF. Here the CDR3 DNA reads TGTGCCAGCAGCCAAGGAGGGCCGACAGGGGGCATGAACACTGAAGCTTTCTTT.